A selection of T cell receptor beta chains follows, all from one sample in a study of T-cell reconstitution after alpha-beta-depleted transplantation in children. TCRdb itself ran the PCR reads through MiXCR, one entry per CDR3 protein. Here the sample spans 600,000 to 800,000 distinct CDR3 sequences, around 12% being singletons. Source: PBMCs, taken before TCRalphabeta/CD19-depleted stem cell transplant. The receptors stem from a girl aged 2 to 9 with congenital amegakaryocytic thrombocytopenia, due to receive a stem cell transplant. CDR3s include the opening cysteine and the closing phenylalanine or tryptophan.

v_call	j_call	cdr3_aa
TRBV7-8	TRBJ1-1	CASSLPRDGTGKVF
TRBV5-1	TRBJ2-4	CASSLEPNIQYF
TRBV6-1	TRBJ2-3	CASSPMDRAVTDTQYF
TRBV9	TRBJ2-5	CASSVAGLASEETQYF
TRBV20-1	TRBJ2-5	CSAAGLPETQYF
TRBV11-2	TRBJ2-3	CASSLAVAGVVGDTQYF
TRBV6-1	TRBJ2-6	CASSGGLIALSGANVLTF
TRBV19	TRBJ2-1	CASSHLAGGMIEQFF
TRBV5-1	TRBJ2-5	CASSLRTSGRNMYGTQYF
TRBV5-5	TRBJ2-1	CASSLGGLASYNEQFF
TRBV27	TRBJ2-7	CASSLVGTDPYEQYF
TRBV12-3/TRBV12-4	TRBJ2-5	CASSRTDKGQKTQYF
TRBV20-1	TRBJ1-1	CSARAPGGRTEAFF
TRBV7-9	TRBJ2-5	CASSLEPSRETQYF
TRBV5-1	TRBJ1-2	CASSRGARGDGYTF
TRBV28	TRBJ2-2	CASSLFRGGELFF
TRBV20-1	TRBJ2-1	CSARNVNEQFF
TRBV18	TRBJ2-7	CASSPLDSLYEQYF
TRBV7-8	TRBJ1-3	CASSLGRWEAGNTIYF
TRBV29-1	TRBJ1-2	CSVERDDYGYTF
TRBV5-1	TRBJ2-2	CASSSGTTYTGELFF
TRBV7-9	TRBJ1-4	CASSSLNAGAEKLFF
TRBV20-1	TRBJ2-4	CSAIREGPNIQYF
TRBV5-1	TRBJ1-1	CASRGQMNTEAFF
TRBV7-8	TRBJ2-3	CASSLDRIVTDTQYF
TRBV6-1	TRBJ1-4	CASRRDRVNEKLFF
TRBV28	TRBJ1-1	CASSSPPAAVTEAFF
TRBV20-1	TRBJ2-3	CSARTTSDTQYF
TRBV7-9	TRBJ1-4	CASSFRQGGDEKLFF
TRBV10-3	TRBJ2-1	CAIRDGTSGTNEQFF
TRBV18	TRBJ2-1	CASSPGLVGLDNEQFF
TRBV4-1	TRBJ2-2	CASSQEGHLNTGELFF
TRBV12-3/TRBV12-4	TRBJ2-1	CASSSLPGQPFNEQFF
TRBV20-1	TRBJ2-3	CSATRTDTQYF
TRBV20-1	TRBJ2-5	CSARPRLAGGEQETQYF
TRBV5-1	TRBJ2-1	CASSLGLPQQNWFF
TRBV28	TRBJ2-1	CASSLTGTRIYNEQFF
TRBV20-1	TRBJ2-1	CSARASGNGGINEQFF
TRBV6-1	TRBJ2-7	CASSEVAGGSYEQYF
TRBV5-1	TRBJ1-1	CASSLAGGSTEAFF
TRBV4-1	TRBJ2-7	CASSQDLKNIHF
TRBV7-9	TRBJ2-7	CASSPAVGTDSYEQYF
TRBV5-1	TRBJ1-4	CASSLAGGGGEKLFF
TRBV20-1	TRBJ2-3	CSARGLAGMSDTQYF
TRBV5-6	TRBJ2-1	CASSLDGRPGTNEQFF
TRBV7-9	TRBJ2-7	CASSLGSRGYSYEQYF
TRBV5-1	TRBJ2-5	CASSVVQETQYF
TRBV20-1	TRBJ2-1	CSVLGLTSNEQFF
TRBV20-1	TRBJ2-5	CSARERLVGETQYF
TRBV6-1	TRBJ2-1	CASSGRVVREGNEQFF
TRBV24-1	TRBJ1-1	CATSDPGTREAFF
TRBV28	TRBJ2-6	CASTELPLTGANVLTF